This T cell receptor (beta chain) was obtained from a study of T cell responses to AZD1222 COVID-19 vaccine. Study-wide findings and caveats: An increase in Spike-specific TCR breadth and depth was observed after two AZD1222 doses. Females made up more of the donors, who were largely white British, and clonal diversity may have come out too low. Repertoire sampling occurred only after the peak T cell response.

Germline CDR1 is SGHTA and CDR2 is FQGNSA. This CDR3 is built from 16 residues. V was pared by 3 bases and J by 2 bases, with 7 bases of the junction left unmatched. The assay was immunoSEQ multiplex PCR, and TCRdb's table has in-frame clones only and misses some. The data hold 90,000 to 120,000 clones, with around nine tenths observed a single time. Worth noting for this clone: What it recognizes is unknown.

Investigators merged groups given second doses at roughly 4 or roughly 12 weeks. The chain joins TRBV7-2 to TRBJ2-5, with TRBD2 identical over 9 bases. The receptor's source is an adult who received the AZD1222 COVID-19 vaccine. The sequenced sample was peripheral blood, obtained 28 days after the second AZD1222 dose. CDR3 residues: CASSFISGGPQETQYF. The CDR3 DNA sequence: TGTGCCAGCAGCTTTATTAGCGGGGGCCCACAAGAGACCCAGTACTTC.